This T cell receptor beta chain appears in the sequencing data of a study of shared clonotypes between healthy human individuals. Notes on the study in general: A handful of donors showed sharing of about 4.7% of naive CD4 clonotypes.

CDR3 length equals 14 residues. J was trimmed by 6 bases and V by 2 bases; bases with no gene match: 6. Germline CDR1 is SGHRS and CDR2 is YFSETQ. DNA at about 210 ng, tens of thousands of T cell genomes, went into sorted-subset replicate PCRs. TCRdb's table, derived via immunoSEQ multiplex PCR, lists solely in-frame clones and lacks some. The sample comprises around 1.1 million clones, more than 75% of which are singletons, and roughly 0.62% rests with the top ten. This clone was recorded only once. Antigen unknown. This sequence joins TRBV5-1 and TRBJ2-3, with 7 bases lining up with TRBD2. The source material was memory CD4+ T cells from PBMCs. Sample subset: CD45RA-negative fraction. This receptor was identified in a man younger than 35 in good health. Some clones in this sample may be carry-over from other donors' samples. This CDR3 is CASSFGDYRDTQYF. The CDR3 DNA is TGCGCCAGCAGCTTCGGGGACTATAGGGATACGCAGTATTTT.